These T cell receptor beta chains were read from a single sample in a study of blood T cell repertoires in COVID-19. The data were produced by immunoSEQ multiplex PCR, yet TCRdb's version contains in-frame clones alone and is incomplete. The sample carries about 130,000 clones, around 73% recorded once. The specimen sequenced was peripheral blood. The origin of the receptors is a man in his 60s who had recovered from COVID-19. CDR3s include the opening cysteine and the closing phenylalanine or tryptophan. The D gene is left open where the match is weak. For some rows the clone size is stated as once, few or many, or as a class when expanded; others skip it.

D gene: NA; V gene: TRBV9; clone size: NA; J gene: TRBJ1-6; CDR3 DNA: TGTGCCAGCAACATGGACAGTTTAACTTCACCCCTCCACTTT; CDR3 protein: CASNMDSLTSPLHF
D gene: NA; V gene: TRBV10-3; clone size: NA; J gene: TRBJ2-1; CDR3 DNA: TGTGCCATCAGTGACATTCGGCAGGGGAAGAATGAGCAGTTCTTC; CDR3 protein: CAISDIRQGKNEQFF
D gene: TRBD1; V gene: TRBV9; clone size: NA; J gene: TRBJ2-3; CDR3 DNA: TGTGCCAGCAGCAATGACAGGGAGAATCAAGATACGCAGTATTTT; CDR3 protein: CASSNDRENQDTQYF
D gene: TRBD2; V gene: TRBV9; clone size: many; J gene: TRBJ2-7; CDR3 DNA: TGTGCCAGCAGCGTAGGAAGCGGGGGAGCTTACGAGCAGTACTTC; CDR3 protein: CASSVGSGGAYEQYF
D gene: NA; V gene: TRBV5-8; clone size: NA; J gene: TRBJ2-5; CDR3 DNA: TGTGCCAGCAGCTTACAGGAGACCCAGTACTTC; CDR3 protein: CASSLQETQYF
D gene: TRBD1; V gene: TRBV5-4; clone size: NA; J gene: TRBJ1-4; CDR3 DNA: TGTGCCAGCAGCTCGGACAGGGTGGGTGAAAAACTGTTTTTT; CDR3 protein: CASSSDRVGEKLFF
D gene: NA; V gene: TRBV11-3; clone size: NA; J gene: TRBJ2-3; CDR3 DNA: TGTGCCAGCAGCTCCCCGGGCGGGGGCCCTACCCAGTATTTT; CDR3 protein: CASSSPGGGPTQYF
D gene: NA; V gene: TRBV7-9; clone size: NA; J gene: TRBJ1-4; CDR3 DNA: TGTGCCAGCAGCTTAGGACAGGAGAATGAAAAACTGTTTTTT; CDR3 protein: CASSLGQENEKLFF
D gene: TRBD2; V gene: TRBV5-1; clone size: NA; J gene: TRBJ2-5; CDR3 DNA: TGCGCCAGCAGCTTGACAGCGGGAGCGGGGGAGACCCAGTACTTC; CDR3 protein: CASSLTAGAGETQYF
D gene: NA; V gene: TRBV12-3/TRBV12-4; clone size: NA; J gene: TRBJ1-5; CDR3 DNA: TGTGCCAGCAGCCCACAGGGTAATCAGCCCCAGCATTTT; CDR3 protein: CASSPQGNQPQHF
D gene: NA; V gene: TRBV28; clone size: once; J gene: TRBJ2-3; CDR3 DNA: TGTGCCAGCAGTTCGCGGACTGATACGCAGTATTTT; CDR3 protein: CASSSRTDTQYF
D gene: NA; V gene: TRBV28; clone size: NA; J gene: TRBJ1-1; CDR3 DNA: TGTGCCAGCAGTTTAAATAGGGTATCAGCTAGCGCTGAAGCTTTCTTT; CDR3 protein: CASSLNRVSASAEAFF
D gene: NA; V gene: TRBV30; clone size: NA; J gene: TRBJ2-7; CDR3 DNA: TGTGCCTGGGCAGCGGATAGCTCCTACGAGCAGTACTTC; CDR3 protein: CAWAADSSYEQYF
D gene: NA; V gene: TRBV5-1; clone size: NA; J gene: TRBJ2-1; CDR3 DNA: TGCGCCAGCAGCCCTGACAGCTCCAATGAGCAGTTCTTC; CDR3 protein: CASSPDSSNEQFF
D gene: TRBD2; V gene: TRBV2; clone size: once; J gene: TRBJ2-3; CDR3 DNA: TGTGCCAGCAGTACGGGGGGACTCGGCACAGATACGCAGTATTTT; CDR3 protein: CASSTGGLGTDTQYF
D gene: TRBD1; V gene: TRBV28; clone size: NA; J gene: TRBJ1-4; CDR3 DNA: TGTGCCAGCAGTTCCCCCTACGGGACAGGGGAAAAACTGTTTTTT; CDR3 protein: CASSSPYGTGEKLFF
D gene: NA; V gene: TRBV19; clone size: NA; J gene: TRBJ2-1; CDR3 DNA: TGTGCCAGTAGTATGATGACTTGGTCAAACTACAATGAGCAGTTCTTC; CDR3 protein: CASSMMTWSNYNEQFF
D gene: NA; V gene: TRBV6-5; clone size: NA; J gene: TRBJ2-4; CDR3 DNA: TGTGCCAGCAGTACCACTACCGGGGACATTCAGTACTTC; CDR3 protein: CASSTTTGDIQYF
D gene: NA; V gene: TRBV7-2; clone size: NA; J gene: TRBJ2-2; CDR3 DNA: TGTGCCAGCAGCCCAGGGGGGTTTGGCACCGGGGAGCTGTTTTTT; CDR3 protein: CASSPGGFGTGELFF
D gene: NA; V gene: TRBV5-6; clone size: NA; J gene: TRBJ2-7; CDR3 DNA: TGTGCCAGCAGCTCAAGGGGACACCGCTCCTACGAGCAGTACTTC; CDR3 protein: CASSSRGHRSYEQYF
D gene: TRBD1; V gene: TRBV18; clone size: NA; J gene: TRBJ1-4; CDR3 DNA: TGTGCCAGCTCGCAGGGGGAAGGTGAAAAACTGTTTTTT; CDR3 protein: CASSQGEGEKLFF
D gene: NA; V gene: TRBV6-5; clone size: NA; J gene: TRBJ1-1; CDR3 DNA: TGTGCCAGCAACCTCCAAGGGGACACTGAAGCTTTCTTT; CDR3 protein: CASNLQGDTEAFF
D gene: NA; V gene: TRBV19; clone size: NA; J gene: TRBJ2-5; CDR3 DNA: TGTGCCAGTAGTATTACAGTACAAGAGACCCAGTACTTC; CDR3 protein: CASSITVQETQYF
D gene: NA; V gene: TRBV5-5; clone size: NA; J gene: TRBJ2-1; CDR3 DNA: TGTGCCAGCAGCCAATTAGTCAATGAGCAGTTCTTC; CDR3 protein: CASSQLVNEQFF
D gene: TRBD1; V gene: TRBV5-1; clone size: NA; J gene: TRBJ2-4; CDR3 DNA: TGCGCCAGCAGCTTGGACGGGACAGGGAGAAACATTCAGTACTTC; CDR3 protein: CASSLDGTGRNIQYF
D gene: TRBD1; V gene: TRBV2; clone size: once; J gene: TRBJ1-4; CDR3 DNA: TGTGCCAGCAGTGATGGACAGGTCGCAACTAATGAAAAACTGTTTTTT; CDR3 protein: CASSDGQVATNEKLFF
D gene: NA; V gene: TRBV30; clone size: NA; J gene: TRBJ1-6; CDR3 DNA: TGTGCCTGGAGTGTAAGTTTAGCCAGGGGAGGGTCACCCCTCCACTTT; CDR3 protein: CAWSVSLARGGSPLHF
D gene: TRBD1; V gene: TRBV2; clone size: NA; J gene: TRBJ2-5; CDR3 DNA: TGTGCCAGCAGCCGGGACAGCCAAGAGACCCAGTACTTC; CDR3 protein: CASSRDSQETQYF
D gene: NA; V gene: TRBV7-2; clone size: NA; J gene: TRBJ1-6; CDR3 DNA: TGTGCCAGCAGCTCTTCCGCTCGGAGAAATTCACCCCTCCACTTT; CDR3 protein: CASSSSARRNSPLHF
D gene: TRBD1; V gene: TRBV6-6; clone size: NA; J gene: TRBJ2-7; CDR3 DNA: TGTGCCAGCAGTTTAACGGGACAGGGGAAATCCTACGAGCAGTACTTC; CDR3 protein: CASSLTGQGKSYEQYF
D gene: NA; V gene: TRBV7-3; clone size: NA; J gene: TRBJ1-1; CDR3 DNA: TGTGCCAGCAGCTTATCACAGGGTCTTGAAGCTTTCTTT; CDR3 protein: CASSLSQGLEAFF
D gene: NA; V gene: TRBV3-1/TRBV3-2; clone size: NA; J gene: TRBJ1-2; CDR3 DNA: TGTGCCAGCAGCCAAGGAGACACAGCTAACTATGGCTACACCTTC; CDR3 protein: CASSQGDTANYGYTF
D gene: TRBD2; V gene: TRBV7-9; clone size: NA; J gene: TRBJ2-5; CDR3 DNA: TGTGCCAGCAGCCCTACTAGCGGGGGGCAAGAGACCCAGTACTTC; CDR3 protein: CASSPTSGGQETQYF
D gene: NA; V gene: TRBV18; clone size: once; J gene: TRBJ1-2; CDR3 DNA: TGTGCCAGCTCACCAAGCGGGAGCTCTAATGGCTACACCTTC; CDR3 protein: CASSPSGSSNGYTF
D gene: TRBD1; V gene: TRBV2; clone size: NA; J gene: TRBJ1-1; CDR3 DNA: TGTGCCAGCAAAGCCGGGACAGGGGGCAACACTGAAGCTTTCTTT; CDR3 protein: CASKAGTGGNTEAFF
D gene: NA; V gene: TRBV5-4; clone size: once; J gene: TRBJ2-7; CDR3 DNA: TGTGCCAGCAGCTCCAGGGAAAACTACGAGCAGTACTTC; CDR3 protein: CASSSRENYEQYF
D gene: TRBD1; V gene: TRBV9; clone size: NA; J gene: TRBJ2-1; CDR3 DNA: TGTGCCAGCAGCCCGGGACAGGGGACCTACAATGAGCAGTTCTTC; CDR3 protein: CASSPGQGTYNEQFF
D gene: TRBD1; V gene: TRBV12-3/TRBV12-4; clone size: few; J gene: TRBJ1-5; CDR3 DNA: TGTGCCAGCAGGGGGACAGGGAATCAGCCCCAGCATTTT; CDR3 protein: CASRGTGNQPQHF
D gene: TRBD2; V gene: TRBV28; clone size: few; J gene: TRBJ2-3; CDR3 DNA: TGTGCCACCGCGGGGGGGGGCACAGATACGCAGTATTTT; CDR3 protein: CATAGGGTDTQYF
D gene: NA; V gene: TRBV7-9; clone size: few; J gene: TRBJ2-2; CDR3 DNA: TGTGCCAGCAGCTTGAGGCTAGCCACCGGGGAGCTGTTTTTT; CDR3 protein: CASSLRLATGELFF
D gene: NA; V gene: TRBV19; clone size: NA; J gene: TRBJ1-2; CDR3 DNA: TGTGCCAGTAACAGGCAGGACCTCTATGGCTACACCTTC; CDR3 protein: CASNRQDLYGYTF
D gene: NA; V gene: TRBV5-8; clone size: NA; J gene: TRBJ1-6; CDR3 DNA: TGTGCCAGCAGCTTTCTTAATTCACCCCTCCACTTT; CDR3 protein: CASSFLNSPLHF
D gene: NA; V gene: TRBV19; clone size: few; J gene: TRBJ1-5; CDR3 DNA: TGTGCCAGTACCTCCGCCGGGGGCAATCAGCCCCAGCATTTT; CDR3 protein: CASTSAGGNQPQHF
D gene: NA; V gene: TRBV6-5; clone size: NA; J gene: TRBJ1-3; CDR3 DNA: TGTGCCAGCAGGGCAGGGGTTACTGGAAACACCATATATTTT; CDR3 protein: CASRAGVTGNTIYF
D gene: NA; V gene: TRBV7-2; clone size: NA; J gene: TRBJ1-2; CDR3 DNA: TGTGCCAGCAGCTTATCGTTGTCTCAGGGGATCTATGGCTACACCTTC; CDR3 protein: CASSLSLSQGIYGYTF
D gene: TRBD2; V gene: TRBV7-2; clone size: NA; J gene: TRBJ2-4; CDR3 DNA: TGTGCCAGCAGCACTAGGACTAGCGGGGGACACATTCAGTACTTC; CDR3 protein: CASSTRTSGGHIQYF
D gene: NA; V gene: TRBV6-2/TRBV6-3; clone size: few; J gene: TRBJ1-5; CDR3 DNA: TGTGCCAGCAGTTACCCCCGGAGATTGAGGAGCAATCAGCCCCAGCATTTT; CDR3 protein: CASSYPRRLRSNQPQHF
D gene: NA; V gene: TRBV20-1; clone size: NA; J gene: TRBJ2-7; CDR3 DNA: TGCAGTGTTCGGGATGTCTACGAGCAGTACTTC; CDR3 protein: CSVRDVYEQYF
D gene: NA; V gene: TRBV18; clone size: NA; J gene: TRBJ2-5; CDR3 DNA: TGTGCCAGCTCACCAGGACTTGTGCAAGAGACCCAGTACTTC; CDR3 protein: CASSPGLVQETQYF
D gene: TRBD2; V gene: TRBV27; clone size: NA; J gene: TRBJ2-5; CDR3 DNA: TGTGCCAGCAGTCCCCGGGGGAGCGGGGAAGAGACCCAGTACTTC; CDR3 protein: CASSPRGSGEETQYF
D gene: TRBD1; V gene: TRBV9; clone size: NA; J gene: TRBJ1-1; CDR3 DNA: TGTGCCAGCAGCATTCGGACAGGAATGAACACTGAAGCTTTCTTT; CDR3 protein: CASSIRTGMNTEAFF
D gene: NA; V gene: TRBV7-8; clone size: NA; J gene: TRBJ1-2; CDR3 DNA: TGTGCCAGCAGCTTGAAGGAGGCGTACGATGGCTACACCTTC; CDR3 protein: CASSLKEAYDGYTF